Shown below are 12 T cell receptor beta chains from a single sample sequenced in a study of cytomegalovirus exposure and HLA in healthy donors. A multiplex PCR was run with 60 Vbeta primers and 13 Jbeta primers. This table comes from immunoSEQ multiplex PCR, and its TCRdb copy is limited to in-frame clones, with some not included. The sample yields about 170,000 clones, more than 75% seen once. The sequencing sample was made of PBMCs. These receptors were taken from a man aged 25 to 40 in good health and CMV-seropositive.

With respect to this clone: This specimen includes other DNA sequences encoding the same CDR3. This rearrangement joins TRBV5-1 to TRBJ1-1; D possibly corresponds to TRBD1 (5 bases). Germline-derived CDR1 and CDR2 are SGHRS and YFSETQ. This CDR3 spans 15 amino acids. The V end lost 6 bases, the J end lost 8 bases, and 23 bases lay between the germline ends. As DNA, the CDR3 is TGCGCCAGCACCACTTCCCCAGGGTCTGGCACCGAAGCTTTCTTT. This translates into CASTTSPGSGTEAFF.

This sequence joins TRBV7-2 and TRBJ2-5; TRBD2 aligns across 11 bases. The ends lost 3 bases at V and 4 bases at J; junction bases unmatched: 4. From germline, CDR1 is SGHTA and CDR2 FQGNSA. The CDR3 consists of 15 residues. CDR3 loop: CASSLTGLAGETQYF. The CDR3 DNA is TGTGCCAGCAGCTTGACCGGACTAGCGGGAGAGACCCAGTACTTC.

Of note for this clone: Distinct nucleotide sequences in the sample also encode this CDR3. The chain joins TRBV6-5 to TRBJ1-1; no clear D gene. CDR3 size: 14 residues. The germline CDR1 and CDR2 sequences are MNHEY and SVGAGI. Between the trimmed V and J ends, which lost 6 bases and 6 bases, there was a span of 17 bases. CDR3 in amino acids: CASSPGDGFSEAFF. In DNA, the CDR3 is TGTGCCAGCAGCCCCGGTGACGGGTTCTCTGAAGCTTTCTTT.

CDR3 region: CASGLVGYEQYF. CDR3 coding DNA: TGTGCTAGTGGTTTGGTCGGCTACGAGCAGTACTTC. The V and J genes are TRBV12-5 and TRBJ2-7, with D hard to call. V was clipped by 0 bases and J by 3 bases, with 3 bases between them. Germline assignment: CDR1 LGHNT and CDR2 FRNRAP. This CDR3 spans 12 amino acids. Together with reference TRBV12-5 and TRBJ2-7, the CDR3 gives the full variable domain: DARVTQTPRHKVTEMGQEVTMRCQPILGHNTVFWYRQTMMQGLELLAYFRNRAPLDDSGMPKDRFSAEMPDATLATLKIQPSEPRDSAVYFCASGLVGYEQYFGPGTRLTVT.

The rearrangement uses TRBV18 and TRBJ2-5; no clear D. The end of the DNA is better explained by TRBJ2-7, so the J call may be wrong. From germline, CDR1 is KGHSH and CDR2 LQKENI. The CDR3 runs 13 residues. CDR3 nucleotides: TGTGCCAGCTCACCACCGAGCTCCTACGAGCAGTACTTC. This codes for CASSPPSSYEQYF.

CDR3 amino acids: CASSVGDSGQIISGNTIYF. The CDR3, as DNA: TGTGCCAGCAGCGTTGGTGATTCGGGACAGATCATATCTGGAAACACCATATATTTT. The chain links TRBV9 to TRBJ1-3; 7 positions match TRBD1. This CDR3 contains 19 residues. V was clipped by 2 bases and J by 1 base; unmatched bases: 15. The germline gives CDR1 SGDLS, CDR2 YYNGEE.

The V and J genes are TRBV10-2 and TRBJ2-1; possibly TRBD2 for D (5 bases). Trimming removed 10 bases from V and 8 bases from J, with 15 bases in between. This CDR3 comprises 12 residues. Germline V CDR1 and CDR2: WSHSY, SAAADI. The CDR3 is CATVPDFHEQFF. CDR3 coding DNA: TGCGCCACCGTCCCGGACTTTCATGAGCAGTTCTTC.

The chain carries TRBV10-3 and TRBJ1-1; TRBD1 matches at 7 bases. The J segment lost 2 bases and the V segment lost 6 bases, leaving 6 bases of the junction unmatched. The CDR3 runs to 14 residues. Germline values: CDR1 ENHRY, CDR2 SYGVKD. Here the CDR3 DNA reads TGTGCCATCAGCTTGGGGACAGTTAACACTGAAGCTTTCTTT. Translating it yields CAISLGTVNTEAFF.

The rearrangement uses TRBV13 and TRBJ1-2, with a weak D call TRBD1 (6 bases). The CDR3 loop spans 14 amino acids. V gave up 2 bases and J gave up 4 bases, with 11 bases separating them. CDR1 PRHDT and CDR2 FYEKMQ come from the germline V gene (reference sequence). CDR3 amino acids: CASSLRGALYGYTF. DNA for the CDR3: TGTGCCAGCAGCTTACGGGGGGCGCTCTATGGCTACACCTTC.

This chain uses TRBV7-8 with TRBJ2-7; D gene uncertain. Deletions cut 0 bases from V and 5 bases from J, with 11 bases between. From germline, CDR1 is SGHVS and CDR2 FQNEAQ. The CDR3 loop spans 14 amino acids. In DNA, the CDR3 is TGTGCCAGCAGCTTAGCGTCCATAGCTCACGAGCAGTACTTC. This sequence encodes CASSLASIAHEQYF.

The genes are TRBV7-2 and TRBJ1-1, with TRBD1 identical over 8 bases. The CDR3 spans 12 residues. Germline CDR1 and CDR2: SGHTA and FQGNSA. The V gene end was trimmed by 2 bases and the J gene end by 11 bases; junction bases not matched to a gene: 4. The CDR3 DNA is TGTGCCAGCAGCTTACAGGGGGCGGGGGCTTTCTTT. Translation gives CASSLQGAGAFF.

This chain joins TRBV7-3 and TRBJ2-1; D might be TRBD2 (5 bases). This CDR3 contains 12 residues. Germline lookup yields CDR1 SGHTA and CDR2 FQGTGA. V was pared by 5 bases and J by 5 bases, with 7 bases between. The CDR3: CASSDSDNEQFF. The DNA of the CDR3 is TGTGCCAGCAGCGATAGCGACAATGAGCAGTTCTTC.